This TCR beta chain was identified in a study of cytomegalovirus exposure and HLA in healthy donors. Overall study findings and caveats: Reports indicated that the classifier achieved high specificity and sensitivity in diagnosing cytomegalovirus status. The authors later found HLA-associated TCR beta chains more clonally expanded than equally common others.

In regard to this clone: What it binds is unknown.

The PCR ran on 60 Vbeta and 13 Jbeta primers. Clones were sequenced by immunoSEQ multiplex PCR, and TCRdb holds only the in-frame ones, with some missing. Among approximately 190,000 clones listed, 65% to 85% were seen once. This CDR3 has 10 amino acids. Germline V gene sequence: CDR1 SQVTM, CDR2 ANQGSEA. V lost 4 bases and J 9 bases, leaving 7 bases between the germline ends. This chain joins TRBV29-1 and TRBJ2-1; no clear D. The specimen sequenced was PBMCs. The sequence came from a woman between 25 and 40 years old in good health and CMV-seropositive. The chain's CDR3 is CSVAPTEQFF. The DNA for the CDR3 is TGCAGCGTTGCTCCTACTGAGCAGTTCTTC.